These 27 T cell receptor beta chains share one sample of origin, sequenced in a study of OX40 agonist ivuxolimab in advanced cancers. The protocol was immunoSEQ multiplex PCR, while the TCRdb copy is restricted to in-frame clones and leaves out a portion. The sample has fewer than 90,000 clones, around 86% seen once. The source was CD4+ or CD8+ T cells sorted from blood, collected in a trial of the OX40 agonist ivuxolimab. The receptors stem from an adult with an advanced solid tumor such as melanoma, head and neck, liver or kidney cancer.

The rearrangement links TRBV5-5 to TRBJ2-6; 7 nucleotides line up with TRBD1. With V trimmed by 4 bases and J by 4 bases, 5 bases remained unmatched. The germline CDR1 and CDR2 sequences are SGHKS and YYEKEE (reference sequence). The CDR3 totals 15 residues. CDR3 residues: CASSLGQAGANVLTF. In nucleotides, the CDR3 is TGTGCCAGCAGCCTAGGACAGGCCGGGGCCAACGTCCTGACTTTC.

This clone was seen a handful of times. V gene TRBV4-1 combines with J gene TRBJ2-7; 8 nucleotides agree with TRBD2. Trimming took 4 bases from V and 2 from J; bases not matched to a gene: 19. The CDR3 runs 19 residues. Germline V gene lookup returns CDR1 MGHRA and CDR2 YSYEKL. The CDR3 loop is CASSPLTRAGRGGPYEQYF. The CDR3 nucleotides read TGCGCCAGCAGCCCCCTCACTCGGGCCGGACGGGGGGGTCCCTACGAGCAGTACTTC.

The V call is TRBV5-4, the J call TRBJ2-7; D perhaps matches TRBD2 (5 bases). The V gene lost 1 base and the J gene lost 6 bases, with 8 bases spanning the gap. CDR1 is SGHNT and CDR2 is YYREEE in the germline V gene (reference sequence). The CDR3 totals 12 residues. The CDR3 is CASSLSGGEQYF. CDR3 sequence (DNA): TGTGCCAGCAGCTTGTCCGGAGGCGAGCAGTACTTC.

This clone was picked up a small number of times. V usage is TRBV19 and J usage is TRBJ2-1, with 7 bases aligning to TRBD2. V lost 7 bases to trimming and J lost 2 bases; unmatched junction nucleotides: 5. This CDR3 comprises 14 residues. Per germline, CDR1 LNHDA and CDR2 SQIVND (reference sequence). For the CDR3, the DNA is TGTGCCAGTACAGAGAGCGGGGCCTACAATGAGCAGTTCTTC. Its protein product is CASTESGAYNEQFF. Drawing the rest from reference TRBV19 and TRBJ2-1, the complete variable domain is DGGITQSPKYLFRKEGQNVTLSCEQNLNHDAMYWYRQDPGQGLRLIYYSQIVNDFQKGDIAEGYSVSREKKESFPLTVTSAQKNPTAFYLCASTESGAYNEQFFGPGTRLTVL.

The chain employs TRBV5-6 and TRBJ2-2; D ambiguous. The CDR3 runs to 12 residues. Germline CDR1 SGHDT, CDR2 YYEEEE. The V gene lost 1 base and the J gene lost 7 bases, with 5 bases spanning the gap. The CDR3 DNA follows: TGTGCCAGCAGCTTGTATGTCGGGGAGCTGTTTTTT. It is translated as CASSLYVGELFF.

The V call is TRBV9, the J call TRBJ2-3; D unclear. CDR3 length equals 14 residues. V lost 3 bases and J lost 5, with 13 bases in between. CDR1 is SGDLS and CDR2 is YYNGEE in the germline V gene. CDR3 sequence (DNA): TGTGCCAGCAGCGCCCCAATAGAAGTAGATACGCAGTATTTT. Translated, it gives CASSAPIEVDTQYF.

The chain couples TRBV28 to TRBJ2-5, with 14 bases identical to TRBD2. In germline, CDR1 is MDHEN, CDR2 SYDVKM. This CDR3 is 15 amino acids long. The junction had 5 bases not matched to a gene; V was cut back by 7 bases and J by 4 bases. The CDR3 spells CASTLGTSGGETQYF. CDR3 DNA: TGTGCCAGCACCCTCGGGACTAGCGGGGGAGAGACCCAGTACTTC.

The chain combines TRBV7-7 with TRBJ1-4; D is perhaps TRBD1 (6 bases). Between the trimmed V and J ends, which lost 5 bases and 4 bases, there was a span of 17 bases. This CDR3 contains 16 residues. CDR1 and CDR2 from the germline V gene are SSHAT and FNYEAQ (reference sequence). CDR3 in amino acids: CASSPGTGGRNEKLFF. CDR3 nucleotide sequence: TGTGCCAGCAGCCCCGGGACGGGGGGCCGTAATGAAAAACTGTTTTTT.

The V call is TRBV2, the J call TRBJ2-3; 10 bases match TRBD2. This CDR3 spans 14 amino acids. Germline assignment: CDR1 SNHLY and CDR2 FYNNEI. With V trimmed by 10 bases and J by 2 bases, 6 bases remained unmatched. The DNA of the CDR3 is TGTGCCACCAAGCGGGAGGGCACCACAGATACGCAGTATTTT. Translation: CATKREGTTDTQYF.

This chain connects TRBV28 to TRBJ1-5; D is unresolved. Germline CDR1 is MDHEN and CDR2 is SYDVKM. The CDR3 covers 17 residues. V lost 3 bases and J 0 bases, leaving 15 bases between the germline ends. This chain's CDR3 is CASSFPLDGYSNQPQHF. The CDR3 DNA is TGTGCCAGCAGTTTCCCACTAGACGGTTATAGCAATCAGCCCCAGCATTTT.

The chain combines TRBV2 with TRBJ2-5; possibly TRBD1 or TRBD2 for D (6 bases each). The germline gives CDR1 SNHLY, CDR2 FYNNEI. There are 15 residues in the CDR3. Between the trimmed V and J ends, which lost 6 bases and 5 bases, there was a span of 19 bases. The CDR3 sequence is CASSDGTRRGETQYF. CDR3 coding DNA: TGTGCCAGCAGCGACGGGACTCGCAGGGGTGAGACCCAGTACTTC.

In its sample, this clone ranks as medium-sized. The chain recombines TRBV5-6 with TRBJ1-4; D possibly corresponds to TRBD1 (6 bases). The CDR3 runs 14 residues. V lost 1 base and J 3 bases, leaving 7 bases between the germline ends. CDR1 and CDR2 (germline): SGHDT, YYEEEE. DNA of the CDR3: TGTGCCAGCAGCTTGCCAGGGGCTAATGAAAAACTGTTTTTT. Translation: CASSLPGANEKLFF. Full variable domain (missing parts from reference TRBV5-6 and TRBJ1-4): DAGVTQSPTHLIKTRGQQVTLRCSPKSGHDTVSWYQQALGQGPQFIFQYYEEEERQRGNFPDRFSGHQFPNYSSELNVNALLLGDSALYLCASSLPGANEKLFFGSGTQLSVL.

Written as DNA, the CDR3 is TGCGCCAGCAGCCCCGGGACAGGGGGCCTTAGCTATGGCTACACCTTC. Protein sequence: CASSPGTGGLSYGYTF. This chain uses TRBV4-3 with TRBJ1-2, with TRBD1 identical over 12 bases. The CDR3 totals 16 residues. Germline V gene data show CDR1 as LGHNA and CDR2 as YSLEER. Trimming cost V 4 bases and J 4 bases; bases outside gene matches: 7.

The J gene is TRBJ2-7, the V gene TRBV6-1; D call uncertain. Looked up from germline, CDR1 is MNHNS and CDR2 is SASEGT. CDR3 length: 13 residues. V was trimmed by 3 bases and J by 6 bases, leaving 12 bases between them. The CDR3 sequence is CASSEQGFGEQYF. CDR3 sequence (DNA): TGTGCCAGCAGTGAGCAAGGCTTCGGCGAGCAGTACTTC.

The chain employs TRBV6-5 and TRBJ2-3; D perhaps matches TRBD1 (6 bases). In germline, CDR1 is MNHEY, CDR2 SVGAGI. V shed 4 bases and J shed 3 bases, with 14 bases lying between them. This CDR3 spans 15 amino acids. Written as DNA, the CDR3 is TGTGCCAGCAGTTTACTGCCAGGGGTGACAGATACGCAGTATTTT. It codes for CASSLLPGVTDTQYF.

This chain joins TRBV27 and TRBJ1-5; TRBD1 matches 9 bases. CDR1 is MNHEY and CDR2 is SMNVEV in the germline V gene (reference sequence). V shed 8 bases, J shed 5 bases, and the junction held 10 bases outside the gene matches. The CDR3 totals 15 residues. The CDR3 reads CASHGTGLGDQPQHF. Here the CDR3 DNA reads TGTGCCAGCCACGGGACAGGGCTGGGGGATCAGCCCCAGCATTTT.

The chain combines TRBV29-1 with TRBJ2-2; possibly TRBD2 for D (6 bases). Germline V gene data show CDR1 as SQVTM and CDR2 as ANQGSEA. This CDR3 spans 14 amino acids. V was cut by 7 bases and J by 5 bases, with 17 bases left in between. DNA of the CDR3: TGCAGCGGGACTCTGGGGGGAAGTACCGGGGAGCTGTTTTTT. Its protein is CSGTLGGSTGELFF.

The genes are TRBV4-1 and TRBJ2-1; 13 bases are a match to TRBD2. V lost 2 bases, J lost 7 bases, and 2 bases stayed unmatched. The CDR3 spans 15 residues. Per the germline V gene, CDR1 is MGHRA and CDR2 is YSYEKL. The CDR3 here is CASSQWTSGRNEQFF. The CDR3 DNA reads TGCGCCAGCAGCCAATGGACTAGCGGGAGAAATGAGCAGTTCTTC.

The V gene is TRBV6-5, the J gene TRBJ2-7; D remains unclear. CDR3 length: 15 residues. From germline, CDR1 is MNHEY and CDR2 SVGAGI. Trimming stripped 5 bases from V and 3 bases from J, with 17 bases between. The CDR3 sequence is CASSGSVTKRYEQYF. In DNA form, the CDR3 reads TGTGCCAGCAGTGGTTCAGTGACGAAACGCTACGAGCAGTACTTC.

This clone showed up just a few times. The same CDR3 arises from other DNA sequences in this sample as well. The rearrangement joins TRBV20-1 to TRBJ1-1; D is possibly TRBD1 (5 bases). Trimming removed 3 bases from V and 8 bases from J, with 10 bases in between. This CDR3 contains 11 residues. Germline assignment: CDR1 DFQATT and CDR2 SNEGSKA (reference sequence). Here the CDR3 reads CSASIGAEAFF. Written as DNA, the CDR3 is TGCAGTGCTAGCATTGGGGCAGAAGCTTTCTTT.

This sequence joins TRBV12-1 and TRBJ2-5. TRBV12-1 is shown as a pseudogene. CDR3 length equals 9 residues. The CDR3 sequence: CASRETQYF. CDR3 bases: TGTGCCAGCAGGGAGACCCAGTACTTC.

The gene calls are TRBV11-1 and TRBJ2-2; a weak D match, TRBD1 (6 bases). V shed 6 bases and J shed 4 bases, with 12 bases lying between them. Germline-derived CDR1 and CDR2 are SGHAT and FQDESV (reference sequence). The CDR3 has 14 amino acids. The DNA of the CDR3 is TGTGCCAGCAGTGGGCAGGGGACCACCGGGGAGCTGTTTTTT. Its protein is CASSGQGTTGELFF. Filled out from reference TRBV11-1 and TRBJ2-2, the complete variable domain reads EAEVAQSPRYKITEKSQAVAFWCDPISGHATLYWYRQILGQGPELLVQFQDESVVDDSQLPKDRFSAERLKGVDSTLKIQPAELGDSAMYLCASSGQGTTGELFFGEGSRLTVL.

V usage is TRBV28 and J usage is TRBJ2-1; TRBD1 matches 7 bases. This CDR3 is 15 amino acids long. The germline gives CDR1 MDHEN, CDR2 SYDVKM. Trimming at V came to 7 bases and at J to 0 bases, leaving 6 bases not matched to a gene. CDR3 sequence (DNA): TGTGCCAGCAAGCCAGGGGGTAGCTCCTACAATGAGCAGTTCTTC. Amino acids: CASKPGGSSYNEQFF.

The genes are TRBV4-1 and TRBJ1-4; D unresolved. Germline loops: CDR1 MGHRA, CDR2 YSYEKL. CDR3 size: 15 residues. With 1 base removed from V and 8 bases from J, the gap between germline ends came to 14 bases. CDR3 sequence reads: CASSQGPRRVEKLFF. The CDR3 DNA is TGCGCCAGCAGCCAAGGACCGAGAAGGGTCGAAAAACTGTTTTTT.

The gene calls are TRBV7-3 and TRBJ1-5, with 9 nucleotides matching TRBD1. The CDR3 is 16 residues long. From germline, CDR1 is SGHTA and CDR2 FQGTGA. The V gene end was trimmed by 5 bases and the J gene end by 1 base; junction bases not matched to a gene: 6. CDR3 nucleotide sequence: TGTGCCAGCAGCGACGACAGGGGGAAGAGCAATCAGCCCCAGCATTTT. It encodes CASSDDRGKSNQPQHF.

The chain uses TRBV5-1 and TRBJ2-2; TRBD2 matches 7 bases. CDR1 is SGHRS and CDR2 is YFSETQ in the germline V gene. V trimming: 5 bases; J trimming: 1 base; junction bases outside the gene matches: 2. The CDR3 spans 14 residues. The CDR3 DNA reads TGCGCCAGCAGGGGGAGGGAGAACACCGGGGAGCTGTTTTTT. This encodes CASRGRENTGELFF.

The chain's CDR3 is CASSGYNEQFF. CDR3 DNA sequence: TGTGCCAGCAGCGGATACAATGAGCAGTTCTTC. The rearrangement joins TRBV7-2 to TRBJ2-1; unclear D gene. V lost 5 bases and J 4 bases, leaving 3 bases between the germline ends. Germline V CDR1 and CDR2: SGHTA, FQGNSA. The CDR3 has 11 amino acids.